This T cell receptor (beta chain) was sequenced during a study of identical twins. Germline assignment: CDR1 MGHRA and CDR2 YSYEKL. J gave up 4 bases and V 1 base, and 0 bases lay outside the gene matches. The CDR3 length is 15 residues. One entry per CDR3 protein results from TCRdb running MiXCR on the 5' RACE reads. The sample lists about 450,000 distinct CDR3 sequences, approximately 17% occurring once. This chain joins TRBV4-1 and TRBJ2-5; 13 bases agree with TRBD2. The material sequenced was naive T cells sorted from blood. The origin of this receptor is a man aged 45-60 years in good health. CDR3: CASSQGLAGGETQYF. In nucleotides, the CDR3 is TGCGCCAGCAGCCAAGGACTAGCGGGAGGAGAGACCCAGTACTTC.